This TCR beta chain comes out of a study of blood T cell repertoires in COVID-19. Study-level information: Sites across the United States, Italy and Spain contributed samples from acute and convalescent COVID-19. Nucleic acid was either cDNA or gDNA, and it came from T cells, B-cell-depleted T cells, or PBMCs.

In the original analysis: Estimation of nucleated cell counts relied on the amplification of reference gene primers. Generated by immunoSEQ multiplex PCR, the TCRdb table keeps only in-frame clones and is missing some. V, J and clone size are those of that table, while D and trimming were read from the DNA. The sample carries about 62,000 clones, 70% to 90% recorded once. The CDR3 is 14 amino acids. CDR1 is SGDLS, CDR2 YYNGEE, per germline. Trimming left V 0 bases short and J 4 bases short, with 11 bases between. This receptor was obtained from a woman older than 75 with acute or convalescent COVID-19. V gene TRBV9 combines with J gene TRBJ2-7; tentatively, D is TRBD1 (6 bases). The material sequenced was peripheral blood. The CDR3 region has the DNA TGTGCCAGCAGCGTAGGGACAGAGCCGTACGAGCAGTACTTC. Translating it yields CASSVGTEPYEQYF.